This T cell receptor (beta chain) derives from a study of quantifying T cell responses using KT2 cells. Study-level background: cDNA was made from DNase-treated RNA using alpha and beta constant primers. The T4 ligation step was estimated to exceed 9% efficiency under optimum conditions. The second PCR ran as a qPCR until a predetermined fluorescence threshold was reached.

Known numbers of the T cell clone KT2 were added to PBMC. A range of KT2-to-PBMC ratios was made using fixed PBMC numbers. An oligo carrying a UMI was ligated to the cDNA 3' end. The first PCR ran approximately 4 cycles with an equimolar RC1.1 and RC1.2 beta primer mix. TCRdb itself ran the UMI-ligation and nested PCR reads through MiXCR, one entry per CDR3 protein. The table has approximately 43,000 distinct CDR3 sequences, around 15% seen once. CDR3 length: 15 residues. Per the germline V gene, CDR1 is MNHEY and CDR2 is SVGEGT. V shed 7 bases and J 3 bases; nucleotides not matched to a gene: 8. Source material: PBMCs spiked with cells of the T cell clone KT2. The chain couples TRBV6-2 or TRBV6-3 to TRBJ1-1, with 10 bases aligning to TRBD1. The receptor was derived from a human donor. Here the CDR3 DNA reads TGTGCCAGCACTTTGACAGGGGGCGCGGACACTGAAGCTTTCTTT. Its translation: CASTLTGGADTEAFF.